This T cell receptor beta chain emerged from a study of radiation and T cells in renal cell carcinoma. Indicated time point: blood 4 weeks post-SBRT, at nephrectomy. Documented treatment: 15 Gy SBRT to primary tumor, nephrectomy 4 weeks later. Nephrectomy followed 15 Gy stereotactic body radiation by 4 weeks. Libraries were prepared by immunoSEQ multiplex PCR; TCRdb keeps only in-frame clonotypes and omits some of them. This sample has 60,000 to 95,000 clones, with around four fifths found just once. Trimming pared 4 bases from V and 2 bases from J, leaving 21 bases between. This CDR3 spans 17 amino acids. Germline V gene lookup returns CDR1 SGHRS and CDR2 YFSETQ.

Sequenced here: blood, sampled from a patient whose treatment included radiotherapy and nephrectomy. The genes are TRBV5-1 and TRBJ1-1, with unresolved D. This sequence originates from a woman aged 60-70 years with renal cell carcinoma. CDR3 sequence (DNA): TGCGCCAGCAGCACGCGTTACTCGGGCAGTCCCAACACTGAAGCTTTCTTT. Its translation: CASSTRYSGSPNTEAFF.